The present T cell receptor beta chain was sequenced within a study of cytomegalovirus exposure and HLA in healthy donors. V was pared by 5 bases and J by 6 bases, with 4 bases of the junction left unmatched. Germline CDR1 reads SGHRS; CDR2 reads YFSETQ. The CDR3 consists of 13 residues. Researchers ran the PCR with 60 Vbeta and 13 Jbeta primers. Generated by immunoSEQ multiplex PCR, the TCRdb table keeps only in-frame clones and is missing some. The sample gives some 30,000 clones, around 80% of which show up once; 3.6% is in the top ten. The receptor was isolated from a woman in her late teens or twenties in good health and CMV-seronegative. The sample taken for sequencing was PBMCs. The genes are TRBV5-1 and TRBJ2-2; 7 bases fit TRBD1. CDR3: CASRQGSAGELFF. CDR3 DNA sequence: TGCGCCAGCAGACAGGGGTCTGCCGGGGAGCTGTTTTTT.